This paragraph reports one T cell receptor (beta chain). As yet, its antigen is unknown. The data originate from a study of T cells expressing NK-cell markers. Regarding the study as a whole: One observes that, in several donors, these clonotypes were also the leading ones within the CD3+CD56-NKG2C+ fraction.

One entry per CDR3 protein, without DNA, is what TCRdb gives after re-calling the 5' RACE reads. The sample is made up of over 200,000 distinct CDR3 sequences, and the top ten hold around 0.42% of it. Germline V gene data show CDR1 as MRHNA and CDR2 as SNTAGT. This CDR3 region has 16 residues. The sample taken for sequencing was blood T cells: a sorted CD56 or NKG2C T cell subset, CD4+ or CD8+ T cells, or bulk PBMC T cells (not recorded which). V is TRBV6-4 and J is TRBJ2-1; TCRdb reports TRBD1, a call that lacks DNA to check it against. The receptor's source is a man between 18 and 35 years old in good health. CDR3 amino acids: CASSDISGLPSNEQFF.